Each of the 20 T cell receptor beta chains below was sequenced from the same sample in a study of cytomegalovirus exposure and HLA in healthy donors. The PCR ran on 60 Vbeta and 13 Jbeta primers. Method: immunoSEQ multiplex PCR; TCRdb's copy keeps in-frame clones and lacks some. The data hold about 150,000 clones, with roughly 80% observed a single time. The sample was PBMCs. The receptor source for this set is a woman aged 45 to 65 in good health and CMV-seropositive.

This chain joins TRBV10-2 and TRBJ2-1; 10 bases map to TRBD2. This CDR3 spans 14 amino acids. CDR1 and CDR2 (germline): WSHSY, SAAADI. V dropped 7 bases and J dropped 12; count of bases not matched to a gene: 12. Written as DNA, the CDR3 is TGCGCCAGCACCCTAGCGGGGGCCGACGGAATGCAGTTCTTC. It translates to CASTLAGADGMQFF.

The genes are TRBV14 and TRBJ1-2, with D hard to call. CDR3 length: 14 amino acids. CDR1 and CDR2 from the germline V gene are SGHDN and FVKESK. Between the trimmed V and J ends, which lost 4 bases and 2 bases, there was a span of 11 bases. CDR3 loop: CASSPFGGNYGYTF. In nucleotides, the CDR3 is TGTGCCAGCAGCCCCTTTGGCGGCAACTATGGCTACACCTTC.

The DNA for the CDR3 is TGTGCCAGTAGTAATGGGCAACCCCTCCACTTT. Translating gives CASSNGQPLHF. The chain couples TRBV19 to TRBJ1-6; unclear D gene. The CDR3 contains 11 residues. The germline CDR1 and CDR2 sequences are LNHDA and SQIVND (reference sequence). V dropped 4 bases and J dropped 12 bases, with 7 bases sitting between them.

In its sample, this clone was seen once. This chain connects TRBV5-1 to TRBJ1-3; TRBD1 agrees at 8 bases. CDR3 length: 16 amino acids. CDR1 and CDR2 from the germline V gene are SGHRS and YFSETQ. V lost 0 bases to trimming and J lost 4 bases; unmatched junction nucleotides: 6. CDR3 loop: CASSLGPGGTGNTIYF. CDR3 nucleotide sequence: TGCGCCAGCAGCTTGGGGCCAGGGGGCACCGGAAACACCATATATTTT.

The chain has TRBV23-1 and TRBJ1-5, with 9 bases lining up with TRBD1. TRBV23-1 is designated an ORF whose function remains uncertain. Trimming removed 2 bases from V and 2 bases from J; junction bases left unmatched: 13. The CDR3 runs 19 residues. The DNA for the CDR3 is TGCGCCAGCAGTCAACCCCGGGACAGGGTTCTTTGTTGCAATCAGCCCCAGCATTTT. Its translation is CASSQPRDRVLCCNQPQHF.

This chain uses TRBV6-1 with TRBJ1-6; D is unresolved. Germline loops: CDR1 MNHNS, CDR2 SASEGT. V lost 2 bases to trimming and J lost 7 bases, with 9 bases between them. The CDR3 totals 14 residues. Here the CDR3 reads CASSERGLNSPLHF. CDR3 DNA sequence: TGTGCCAGCAGTGAACGAGGGCTGAATTCACCCCTCCACTTT.

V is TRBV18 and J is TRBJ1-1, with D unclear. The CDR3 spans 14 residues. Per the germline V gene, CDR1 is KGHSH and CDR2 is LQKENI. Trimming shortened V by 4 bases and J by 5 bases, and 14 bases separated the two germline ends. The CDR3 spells CASSLQRARTEAFF. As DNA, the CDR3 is TGTGCCAGCTCACTACAGCGGGCTCGGACTGAAGCTTTCTTT.

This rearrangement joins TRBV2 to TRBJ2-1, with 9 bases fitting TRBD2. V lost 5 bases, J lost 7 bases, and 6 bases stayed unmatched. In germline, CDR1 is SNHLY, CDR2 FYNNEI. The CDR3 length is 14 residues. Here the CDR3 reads CASSSGLARNEQFF. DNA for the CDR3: TGTGCCAGCAGTTCTGGACTAGCGAGGAATGAGCAGTTCTTC.

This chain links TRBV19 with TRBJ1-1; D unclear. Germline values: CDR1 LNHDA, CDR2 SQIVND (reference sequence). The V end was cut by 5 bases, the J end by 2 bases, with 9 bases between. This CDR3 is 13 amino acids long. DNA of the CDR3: TGTGCCAGTAGTGCGCTATTTAACACTGAAGCTTTCTTT. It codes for CASSALFNTEAFF.

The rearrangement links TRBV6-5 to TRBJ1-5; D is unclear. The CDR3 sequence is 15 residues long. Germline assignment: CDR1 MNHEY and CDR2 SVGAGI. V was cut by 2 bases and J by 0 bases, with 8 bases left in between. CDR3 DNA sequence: TGTGCCAGCAGTTACCCCGACTATAGCAATCAGCCCCAGCATTTT. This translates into CASSYPDYSNQPQHF.

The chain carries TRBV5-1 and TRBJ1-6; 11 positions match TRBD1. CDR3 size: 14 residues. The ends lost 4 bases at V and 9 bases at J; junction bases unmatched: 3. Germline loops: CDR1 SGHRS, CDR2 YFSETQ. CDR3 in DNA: TGCGCCAGCAGCAGGGACAGGGGGACTTCACCCCTCCACTTT. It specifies CASSRDRGTSPLHF.

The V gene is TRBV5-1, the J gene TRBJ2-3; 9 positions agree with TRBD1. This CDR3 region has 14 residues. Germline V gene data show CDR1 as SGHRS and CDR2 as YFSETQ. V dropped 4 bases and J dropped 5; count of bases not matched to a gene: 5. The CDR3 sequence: CASSQGQGGDTQYF. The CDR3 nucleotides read TGCGCCAGCAGCCAGGGACAGGGCGGAGATACGCAGTATTTT.

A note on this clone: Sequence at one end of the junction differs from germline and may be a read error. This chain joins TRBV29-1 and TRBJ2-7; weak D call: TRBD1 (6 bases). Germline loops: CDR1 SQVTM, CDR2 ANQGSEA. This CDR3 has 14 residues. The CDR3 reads CSASPGVQGYEQHF. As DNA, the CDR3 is TGCAGCGCCAGCCCAGGGGTTCAGGGCTACGAGCAGCACTTC.

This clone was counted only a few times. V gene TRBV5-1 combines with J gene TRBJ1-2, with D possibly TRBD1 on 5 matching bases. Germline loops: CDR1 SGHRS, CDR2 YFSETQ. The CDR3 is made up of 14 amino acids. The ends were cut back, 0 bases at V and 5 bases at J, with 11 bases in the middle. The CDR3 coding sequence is TGCGCCAGCAGCTTGGGCAGGGAATGGTATGGCTACACCTTC. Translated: CASSLGREWYGYTF.

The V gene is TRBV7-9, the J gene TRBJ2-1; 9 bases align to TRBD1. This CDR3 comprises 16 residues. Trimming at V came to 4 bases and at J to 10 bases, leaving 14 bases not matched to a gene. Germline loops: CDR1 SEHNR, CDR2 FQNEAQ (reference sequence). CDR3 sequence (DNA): TGTGCCAGCAGCTCGGTCAGGGGACAGGGATTATGGGAGCAGTTCTTC. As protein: CASSSVRGQGLWEQFF.

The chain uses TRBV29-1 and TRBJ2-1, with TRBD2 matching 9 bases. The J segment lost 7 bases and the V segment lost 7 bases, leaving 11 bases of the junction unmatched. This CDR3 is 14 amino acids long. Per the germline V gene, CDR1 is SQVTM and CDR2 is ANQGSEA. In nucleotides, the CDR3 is TGCAGCGGGGACCTAGCGGGGACGAGTAATGAGCAGTTCTTC. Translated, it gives CSGDLAGTSNEQFF.

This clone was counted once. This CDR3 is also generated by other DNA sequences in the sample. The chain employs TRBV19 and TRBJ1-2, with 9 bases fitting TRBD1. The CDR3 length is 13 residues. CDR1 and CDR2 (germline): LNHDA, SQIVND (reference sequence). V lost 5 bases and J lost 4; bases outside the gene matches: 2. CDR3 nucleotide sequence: TGTGCCAGTAGTCCGGGACAGGGCTATGGCTACACCTTC. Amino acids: CASSPGQGYGYTF.

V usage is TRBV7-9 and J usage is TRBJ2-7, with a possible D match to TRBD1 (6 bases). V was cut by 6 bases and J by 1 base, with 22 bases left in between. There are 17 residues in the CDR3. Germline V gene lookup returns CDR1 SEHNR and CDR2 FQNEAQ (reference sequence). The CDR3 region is CASSPGPGARSSYEQYF. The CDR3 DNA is TGTGCCAGCAGTCCCGGCCCAGGGGCTAGGTCGTCCTACGAGCAGTACTTC.

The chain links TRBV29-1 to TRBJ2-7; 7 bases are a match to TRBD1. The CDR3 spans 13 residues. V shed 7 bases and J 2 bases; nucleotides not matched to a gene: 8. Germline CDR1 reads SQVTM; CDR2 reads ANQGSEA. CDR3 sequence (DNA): TGCAGCGCTGGGGACAGCCATGCCTACGAGCAGTACTTC. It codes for CSAGDSHAYEQYF.

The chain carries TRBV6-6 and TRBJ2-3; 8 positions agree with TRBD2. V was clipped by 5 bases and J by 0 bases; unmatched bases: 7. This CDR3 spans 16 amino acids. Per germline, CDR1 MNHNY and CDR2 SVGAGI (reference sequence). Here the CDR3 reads CASSRLAGISTDTQYF. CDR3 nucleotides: TGTGCCAGCAGTCGGCTAGCGGGTATTAGCACAGATACGCAGTATTTT.